This TCR beta chain came from a study of Tregs in tolerant kidney transplant recipients. The method was immunoSEQ multiplex PCR; TCRdb's version includes in-frame clones alone and lacks a portion of them. This sample carries 80,000 or so clones, roughly 91% of them seen once, and the ten largest clones take about 1.4%. Mixed chimerism was transient after nonmyeloablative marrow transplants from related graft donors. Unstimulated Tregs (CD4+CD25+CD127-) and CD4+CD25- non-Tregs were sorted from PBMCs. Findings and limits, study-wide: Expanding Tregs on activated donor B cells appeared to best identify donor-specific TCRbeta clones.

Germline loops: CDR1 SEHNR, CDR2 FQNEAQ (reference sequence). The CDR3 is 13 residues long. Trimming pared 6 bases from V and 2 bases from J, leaving 8 bases between. With respect to this clone: What it recognizes is unknown.

The chain joins TRBV7-9 to TRBJ1-5, with D possibly TRBD1 on 6 matching bases. The receptor's source is a human patient who received a combined kidney and bone marrow transplant. Some T cells may have come from the graft donor. The specimen comprised CD4+ T cells from blood (PBMCs), sampled 24 months after the transplant. Written as DNA, the CDR3 is TGTGCCAGCAGTGCAGGGGGCAATCAGCCCCAGCATTTT. It encodes CASSAGGNQPQHF.